This T cell receptor beta chain was captured in a study of molecular identifiers for immune sequencing clone quantification. Study-level background: The replicate experiment used RNA from roughly 21,000 or 96,000 naive CD8 cells. This RNA was split into five aliquots, and four of them were sequenced.

TCRdb passed the PCR reads through MiXCR, listing each CDR3 protein once. This sample yields about half a million distinct CDR3 sequences, of which around 23% are seen a single time; approximately 0.76% belongs to the top ten. Trimming shortened V by 0 bases and J by 7 bases, and 9 bases separated the two germline ends. Germline V gene sequence: CDR1 GTSNPN, CDR2 SVGIG (reference sequence). The length of the CDR3 is 12 residues. This clonotype was counted between two and nine times. The chain employs TRBV30 and TRBJ1-1, with D uncertain. This receptor was taken from a human donor in good health. Some libraries in this study had Jurkat cell RNA spiked in. The sample taken for sequencing was naive CD8+ T cells from blood, with Jurkat cell RNA spiked in. Noted subset: FACS-sorted CD8+CD4-CCR7+CD45RA+ naive T cells. CDR3 in DNA: TGTGCCTGGAGTGTAGACTTGATTGAAGCTTTCTTT. Translated: CAWSVDLIEAFF.